The entry that follows covers one T cell receptor beta chain sequence. This entry belongs to a study of blood T cell repertoires in COVID-19. Turning to the study itself: There were acute and convalescent COVID-19 samples, and they came from the United States, Italy and Spain. The analysed material was cDNA or gDNA that came from T cells, B-cell-depleted T cells, or PBMCs.

J lost 8 bases, V lost 4 bases, and 10 bases had no gene match. The CDR3 covers 15 residues. Per germline, CDR1 LGHDT and CDR2 YNNKEL (reference sequence). The data were produced by immunoSEQ multiplex PCR, yet TCRdb's version contains in-frame clones alone and is incomplete. The sample yields about 210,000 clones, roughly 86% seen once. The TCR sequence derives from a woman between 50 and 59 years old with active or convalescent COVID-19. The chain links TRBV3-1 (or the pseudogene TRBV3-2) to TRBJ1-4, with 7 bases fitting TRBD1. The sequenced sample was peripheral blood. The CDR3 protein is CASSPPRQGGEKLFF. In DNA, the CDR3 is TGTGCCAGCAGCCCTCCGCGACAGGGTGGAGAAAAACTGTTTTTT.